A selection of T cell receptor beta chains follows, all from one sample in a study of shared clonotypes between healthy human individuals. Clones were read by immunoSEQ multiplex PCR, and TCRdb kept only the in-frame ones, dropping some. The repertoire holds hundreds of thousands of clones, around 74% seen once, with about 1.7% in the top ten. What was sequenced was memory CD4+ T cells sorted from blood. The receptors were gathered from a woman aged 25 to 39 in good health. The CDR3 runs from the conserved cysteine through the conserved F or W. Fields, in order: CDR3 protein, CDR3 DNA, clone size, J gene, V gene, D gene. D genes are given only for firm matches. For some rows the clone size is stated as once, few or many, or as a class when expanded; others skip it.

CASSLVPSSSYEQYF	TGTGCCAGCAGCTTAGTCCCTTCGTCATCCTACGAGCAGTACTTC	NA	TRBJ2-7	TRBV7-2	NA
CASSSPATLEKLFF	TGTGCCAGCAGCTCCCCGGCTACATTAGAAAAACTGTTTTTT	NA	TRBJ1-4	TRBV28	NA
CASSSRTGGPNSIQPQHF	TGTGCCAGCAGTTCAAGGACAGGGGGTCCTAATAGTATACAGCCCCAGCATTTT	few	TRBJ1-5	TRBV28	TRBD1
CASSPGAYSNQPQHF	TGTGCCAGCAGCCCGGGAGCTTATAGCAATCAGCCCCAGCATTTT	NA	TRBJ1-5	TRBV6-5	NA
CASSFDTSSYNEQFF	TGCGCCAGCAGCTTTGACACTAGCTCCTACAATGAGCAGTTCTTC	once	TRBJ2-1	TRBV5-1	NA
CASSLVGYEQFF	TGTGCCAGCAGCTTAGTGGGGTATGAGCAGTTCTTC	NA	TRBJ2-1	TRBV7-2	NA
CASSIGGAGDRKYF	TGTGCCAGTAGTATAGGGGGGGCCGGGGACAGGAAGTACTTC	NA	TRBJ2-5	TRBV19	TRBD1
CASSLYSSYEQYF	TGTGCCAGCAGCTTATATAGCTCCTACGAGCAGTACTTC	NA	TRBJ2-7	TRBV7-2	NA
CASGLATGSYNEQFF	TGTGCCAGCGGACTAGCGACAGGGTCCTACAATGAGCAGTTCTTC	NA	TRBJ2-1	TRBV19	TRBD2
CASSQRGVAGLLRTGELFF	TGTGCCAGCTCACAACGGGGGGTGGCTGGACTCCTACGGACCGGGGAGCTGTTTTTT	once	TRBJ2-2	TRBV18	TRBD2
CASSFLGQGHNEQFF	TGTGCCAGCAGTTTCCTAGGACAGGGCCACAATGAGCAGTTCTTC	NA	TRBJ2-1	TRBV6-6	TRBD1
CASRNGQGETQYF	TGTGCCAGCAGAAATGGACAGGGAGAGACCCAGTACTTC	NA	TRBJ2-5	TRBV28	TRBD1
CAWSSLAKNIQYF	TGTGCCTGGAGCTCCCTAGCCAAAAACATTCAGTACTTC	NA	TRBJ2-4	TRBV30	NA
CASSLKTSWGRGITDTQYF	TGCGCCAGCAGCTTAAAAACTAGCTGGGGCCGGGGTATCACAGATACGCAGTATTTT	NA	TRBJ2-3	TRBV5-1	NA
CASSLLQGPQHF	TGTGCCAGCAGTTTACTCCAGGGTCCCCAGCATTTT	NA	TRBJ1-5	TRBV28	NA
CASTGGSVSPLHF	TGTGCCAGCACTGGTGGGTCAGTTTCACCCCTCCACTTT	many	TRBJ1-6	TRBV6-5	NA
CARSWDREMGWDQPQHF	TGTGCCAGAAGCTGGGACAGGGAGATGGGGTGGGATCAGCCCCAGCATTTT	NA	TRBJ1-5	TRBV5-3	TRBD1
CASSVWDRQETQYF	TGTGCCAGCAGCGTTTGGGACAGACAAGAGACCCAGTACTTC	NA	TRBJ2-5	TRBV9	TRBD1
CASSLVRTGVTEAFF	TGTGCCAGCAGCTTAGTCCGGACAGGGGTCACTGAAGCTTTCTTT	NA	TRBJ1-1	TRBV11-2	TRBD1
CASSSAGTSLTGELFF	TGTGCCAGCAGTTCCGCCGGGACTAGTCTCACCGGGGAGCTGTTTTTT	few	TRBJ2-2	TRBV2	TRBD2
CASSARTSQETQYF	TGTGCCAGCAGTGCCCGGACAAGTCAAGAGACCCAGTACTTC	few	TRBJ2-5	TRBV25-1	NA
CATSGAGTGADTQYF	TGTGCCACCAGCGGCGCCGGGACAGGGGCAGATACGCAGTATTTT	once	TRBJ2-3	TRBV15	TRBD1
CAGHRRGELFF	TGTGCCGGACACAGAAGGGGGGAGCTGTTTTTT	few	TRBJ2-2	TRBV30	NA
CASSQEILLGGNYEQYF	TGCGCCAGCAGCCAGGAGATTTTGCTGGGAGGGAACTACGAGCAGTACTTC	once	TRBJ2-7	TRBV4-1	TRBD2
CASSAQTGIGTEAFF	TGTGCCAGCAGCGCACAGACAGGGATCGGCACTGAAGCTTTCTTT	NA	TRBJ1-1	TRBV9	TRBD1
CASTRQGARTEAFF	TGTGCCAGCACCCGCCAGGGGGCGCGGACTGAAGCTTTCTTT	NA	TRBJ1-1	TRBV28	TRBD1
CASSIVGGSFYEQYF	TGTGCCAGTAGTATCGTTGGGGGATCATTCTACGAGCAGTACTTC	NA	TRBJ2-7	TRBV19	NA
CASSNSGTDTQYF	TGTGCCAGCAGCAACTCTGGCACAGATACGCAGTATTTT	NA	TRBJ2-3	TRBV5-5	NA
CASRYQGFVGEKLFF	TGTGCCAGCAGGTATCAGGGATTCGTAGGTGAAAAACTGTTTTTT	NA	TRBJ1-4	TRBV2	NA